The clone carrying this T cell receptor beta chain was seen a few times. How the authors handled the data: Amplification from reference gene primers served as the basis for estimated nucleated cell counts. Assay: immunoSEQ multiplex PCR; the TCRdb copy retains only in-frame clones and omits some. The DNA gave D and trimming, while V, J and clone size come from that table. The data show more than 65,000 clones, more than 70% seen once. These data belong to a study of blood T cell repertoires in COVID-19. Input material: peripheral blood. This TCR was recovered from a man of 80 years or more with acute or convalescent COVID-19.

The CDR3 sequence is CASSPPGQLGTGELFF. In DNA, the CDR3 is TGTGCCAGCTCACCACCGGGACAGCTGGGCACCGGGGAGCTGTTTTTT. The rearrangement uses TRBV18 and TRBJ2-2; TRBD1 matches at 7 bases. CDR1 is KGHSH and CDR2 is LQKENI in the germline V gene. V shed 0 bases, J shed 4 bases, and the junction held 5 bases outside the gene matches. The CDR3 runs 16 residues.